Listed below are T cell receptor beta chains from one sample, sequenced in a study of regulatory T cells in long-lasting Graves disease. TCRdb redid the calling of the multiplex PCR reads with MiXCR, one entry per CDR3 protein. The sample carries about 430,000 distinct CDR3 sequences, approximately 15% recorded once. These data also featured in a second study, about T cells in Graves' hyperthyroidism and ophthalmopathy.

The specimen comprised peripheral blood mononuclear cells (PBMCs), sampled at new diagnosis, from a patient treated with antithyroid drugs. These TCRs come from a woman between 40 and 50 years old with Graves disease. The CDR3 runs from the conserved cysteine through the conserved F or W. The D gene is left open where the match is weak.

J	D	V	CDR3
TRBJ1-4	.	TRBV11-3	CASSHRLYEKLFF
TRBJ2-7	.	TRBV5-5	CASSYLPGQGAGAMTEQYF
TRBJ1-5	.	TRBV19	CASRDGDTNQPQHF
TRBJ2-7	TRBD2	TRBV12-3/TRBV12-4	CASSIAGGPYEQYF
TRBJ2-1	TRBD2	TRBV7-3	CASSLRGNPGLAGGPDGQFF
TRBJ1-2	TRBD1	TRBV19	CASSAGTGGLQGYTF
TRBJ2-3	.	TRBV19	CASSIAGSTDTQYF
TRBJ2-7	.	TRBV28	CASSSSPPYEQYF
TRBJ1-5	.	TRBV19	CASSILDQPQHF
TRBJ2-2	TRBD1	TRBV5-1	CASSSGTGDTGELFF
TRBJ1-2	.	TRBV29-1	CSVYTRDKDYGYTF
TRBJ2-1	TRBD2	TRBV12-3/TRBV12-4	CASKVAGNEQFF
TRBJ2-7	TRBD1	TRBV20-1	CSAAGTDLSRQYF
TRBJ2-2	TRBD2	TRBV7-2	CASSLSGGRLAGGPWAGELFF
TRBJ1-3	.	TRBV11-3	CASSPVGVSGNTIYF
TRBJ1-3	.	TRBV5-6	CASSSGGNTIYF
TRBJ1-5	.	TRBV20-1	CSAQKGAEPQHF
TRBJ2-3	TRBD2	TRBV7-2	CASSPYSGRSTDTQYF
TRBJ2-1	.	TRBV12-3/TRBV12-4	CASSSHYLRGGYNEQFF
TRBJ2-1	TRBD2	TRBV30	CAWSVLITSGRAWNEQFF
TRBJ2-7	.	TRBV6-1	CASRLGYEQYF
TRBJ1-6	.	TRBV9	CASSVAPDSAGNSPLHF